Below, 21 T cell receptor beta chains from the same sample are listed, as sequenced in a study of T-cell reconstitution after alpha-beta-depleted transplantation in children. Unique molecular identifiers were incorporated during preparation of the TCRbeta library. TCRdb passed the PCR reads through MiXCR, listing each CDR3 protein once. The sample holds around 480,000 distinct CDR3 sequences, approximately 29% seen once. Sequences were derived from PBMCs from the stem cell graft donor, sampled from the stem cell graft. These receptors originate from a human donor who donated a stem cell graft to a child with aplastic anemia.

The V and J genes are TRBV30 and TRBJ1-3; TRBD1 aligns across 7 bases. The CDR3 runs 15 residues. J lost 0 bases, V lost 3 bases, and 5 bases had no gene match. CDR1 is GTSNPN, CDR2 SVGIG, per germline (reference sequence). The CDR3 loop reads CAWRFRGFSGNTIYF. DNA for the CDR3: TGTGCCTGGAGGTTCAGGGGGTTCTCTGGAAACACCATATATTTT.

The chain joins TRBV7-8 to TRBJ1-1; TRBD1 matches 8 bases. The V and J ends lost 5 bases and 7 bases, in that order; junction bases with no gene match: 12. The V gene's germline CDR1 is SGHVS and CDR2 FQNEAQ. The CDR3 is 15 amino acids. The CDR3: CASSGARGRGDEAFF. CDR3 in DNA: TGTGCCAGCAGCGGAGCCAGGGGGCGCGGAGATGAAGCTTTCTTT.

The gene calls are TRBV29-1 and TRBJ2-3; D remains unclear. The germline V gene encodes CDR1 SQVTM and CDR2 ANQGSEA. V lost 7 bases and J 4 bases, leaving 12 bases between the germline ends. The CDR3 length is 12 residues. DNA of the CDR3: TGCAGCGCACCTTTATTCTCAGATACGCAGTATTTT. Translated, it gives CSAPLFSDTQYF.

V usage is TRBV7-9 and J usage is TRBJ2-1; 9 nucleotides line up with TRBD2. The CDR3 totals 15 residues. CDR1 and CDR2 (germline): SEHNR, FQNEAQ (reference sequence). J lost 9 bases, V lost 5 bases, and 11 bases had no gene match. The CDR3 nucleotides read TGTGCCAGCAGCCCCTGGGCTAGCGGGAACAGTGAGCAGTTCTTC. This gives the protein CASSPWASGNSEQFF.

This chain links TRBV6-1 with TRBJ2-2, with 7 bases fitting TRBD1. Losses at the gene ends were 5 bases for V and 6 bases for J; bases not matched to a gene: 12. Germline V gene lookup returns CDR1 MNHNS and CDR2 SASEGT. The CDR3 sequence is 16 residues long. The CDR3: CASSPIDRVGPGELFF. The CDR3 nucleotides read TGTGCCAGCAGTCCCATTGACAGGGTTGGCCCCGGGGAGCTGTTTTTT.

This clonotype was recorded a few times. This chain links TRBV29-1 with TRBJ1-1; 7 bases match TRBD1. Germline V gene data show CDR1 as SQVTM and CDR2 as ANQGSEA. J was trimmed by 6 bases and V by 2 bases; bases with no gene match: 0. This CDR3 spans 11 amino acids. The CDR3 DNA sequence: TGCAGCGTTGAACAGGGGGCTGAAGCTTTCTTT. This encodes CSVEQGAEAFF.

This clonotype showed up just once. The gene calls are TRBV5-1 and TRBJ2-7; D call uncertain. There are 13 residues in the CDR3. V gave up 4 bases and J gave up 5 bases, with 13 bases separating them. CDR1 and CDR2 (germline): SGHRS, YFSETQ. CDR3 coding DNA: TGCGCCAGCAGCCCCGACTCGAAGAACGAGCAGTACGTC. Its translation is CASSPDSKNEQYV.

J is TRBJ2-3 and V is TRBV20-1; D call uncertain. Germline V CDR1 and CDR2: DFQATT, SNEGSKA (reference sequence). The CDR3 is 14 residues long. V lost 1 base and J lost 7, with 15 bases in between. The CDR3 DNA reads as TGCAGTGCTAGAGTGGGCTTCCCCCCGTATACGCAGTATTTT. Protein product: CSARVGFPPYTQYF.

At least ten counts were recorded for this clonotype. The V gene is TRBV6-4, the J gene TRBJ2-2, with D tentatively TRBD2 (5 bases). Germline values: CDR1 MRHNA, CDR2 SNTAGT. The CDR3 is made up of 15 amino acids. Trimming removed 6 bases at V and 4 bases at J, with 15 bases between. CDR3 protein: CASSEEGGSTGELFF. CDR3 bases: TGTGCCAGCAGCGAAGAAGGAGGAAGCACCGGGGAGCTGTTTTTT.

The rearrangement links TRBV11-2 to TRBJ1-4; D gene uncertain. V lost 5 bases to trimming and J lost 8 bases, with 15 bases between them. CDR3 length equals 14 residues. CDR1 is SGHAT and CDR2 is FQNNGV in the germline V gene. The CDR3 region is CASSPHVGLEKLFF. The CDR3 nucleotides read TGTGCCAGCAGCCCTCACGTCGGGTTGGAAAAACTGTTTTTT.

V and J are TRBV29-1 and TRBJ2-1; perhaps TRBD2 as D (6 bases). Germline V lookup: CDR1 SQVTM, CDR2 ANQGSEA. V was trimmed by 6 bases and J by 0 bases, leaving 15 bases between them. The CDR3 contains 15 residues. CDR3 DNA sequence: TGCAGCGTCGCGCGTTACGGGAGCTCCTACAATGAGCAGTTCTTC. This codes for CSVARYGSSYNEQFF.

The chain joins TRBV12-3 or TRBV12-4 to TRBJ1-4; D is unresolved. There are 13 residues in the CDR3. Between the trimmed V and J ends, which lost 3 bases and 7 bases, there was a span of 9 bases. The CDR3 bases are TGTGCCAGCAGTTTTCTTATTGCTGAAAAACTGTTTTTT. It codes for CASSFLIAEKLFF.

The CDR3 bases are TGTGCCAGCAGTCCGGGACAGGGTATTAACGAGCAGTACGTC. As protein: CASSPGQGINEQYV. The chain has TRBV12-3 or TRBV12-4 and TRBJ2-7; 9 bases line up with TRBD1. The CDR3 spans 14 residues. V was clipped by 5 bases and J by 5 bases; unmatched bases: 7.

This clonotype has a handful of counts. The chain employs TRBV3-1 and TRBJ1-2, with D unresolved. CDR1 and CDR2 (germline): LGHDT, YNNKEL (reference sequence). The CDR3 runs to 15 residues. V lost 0 bases to trimming and J lost 2 bases, with 10 bases between them. This chain's CDR3 is CASSQDGTGNYGYTF. CDR3 nucleotides: TGTGCCAGCAGCCAAGACGGAACCGGAAACTATGGCTACACCTTC.

The chain recombines TRBV27 with TRBJ2-7; D possibly corresponds to TRBD1 (6 bases). Germline CDR1 is MNHEY and CDR2 is SMNVEV (reference sequence). The ends were cut back, 5 bases at V and 3 bases at J, with 11 bases in the middle. The CDR3 sequence is 13 residues long. The CDR3 nucleotides are TGTGCCAGCAGTCAGACAGGAGGCTACGAGCAGTACGTC. Translating it yields CASSQTGGYEQYV.

This clonotype was detected many times. The rearrangement joins TRBV6-1 to TRBJ2-1; TRBD2 matches 8 bases. Germline CDR1 is MNHNS and CDR2 is SASEGT. V shed 6 bases, J shed 3 bases, and the junction held 4 bases outside the gene matches. The CDR3 is 14 amino acids. DNA for the CDR3: TGTGCCAGCAGCCAGGGACTAGACTACAATGAGCAGTTCTTC. Protein product: CASSQGLDYNEQFF.

This sequence joins TRBV29-1 and TRBJ2-5, with D perhaps TRBD2 (7 bases). This CDR3 is built from 14 residues. Germline V gene data show CDR1 as SQVTM and CDR2 as ANQGSEA. With 6 bases removed from V and 1 base from J, the gap between germline ends came to 15 bases. For the CDR3, the DNA is TGCAGCGTCGCTCGGGGAGGGGGCCAAGAGACCCAGTACTTC. Residues: CSVARGGGQETQYF. The entire variable domain, with the rest obtained from reference TRBV29-1 and TRBJ2-5, is as follows: SAVISQKPSRDICQRGTSLTIQCQVDSQVTMMFWYRQQPGQSLTLIATANQGSEATYESGFVIDKFPISRPNLTFSTLTVSNMSPEDSSIYLCSVARGGGQETQYFGPGTRLLVL.

V usage is TRBV29-1 and J usage is TRBJ2-7; TRBD1 matches 9 bases. Germline loops: CDR1 SQVTM, CDR2 ANQGSEA. The CDR3 contains 13 residues. V shed 6 bases, J shed 6 bases, and the junction held 9 bases outside the gene matches. The CDR3 spells CSVKTGGFLEQYF. CDR3 sequence (DNA): TGCAGCGTGAAGACAGGGGGTTTCCTCGAGCAGTACTTC.

The chain links TRBV28 to TRBJ2-1, with D unclear. The germline V and J ends were trimmed by 4 bases and 0 bases, with 4 bases remaining between them. Germline CDR1 MDHEN, CDR2 SYDVKM. The CDR3 covers 13 residues. The DNA of the CDR3 is TGTGCCAGCAGTTATCGCTCCTACAATGAGCAGTTCTTC. Translation gives CASSYRSYNEQFF.

This clonotype was recorded only once. V and J are TRBV5-1 and TRBJ1-1; 7 positions agree with TRBD1. Trimming cost V 4 bases and J 0 bases; bases outside gene matches: 6. The V gene's germline CDR1 is SGHRS and CDR2 YFSETQ. The CDR3 is made up of 15 amino acids. CDR3 protein: CASSHRTGMNTEAFF. The CDR3 DNA reads as TGCGCCAGCAGCCACCGGACAGGAATGAACACTGAAGCTTTCTTT.

This clonotype showed up just a few times. The V gene is TRBV12-3 or TRBV12-4, the J gene TRBJ2-1, with D tentatively TRBD2 (6 bases). The V end was cut by 7 bases, the J end by 8 bases, with 18 bases between. The CDR3 covers 14 residues. CDR3 sequence reads: CASTRFREVDEQFF. The DNA of the CDR3 is TGTGCCAGCACCCGGTTCAGGGAGGTGGATGAGCAGTTCTTC.